Following are 30 T cell receptor beta chains from one sample sequenced in a study of blood T cell repertoires in COVID-19. TCRdb's table, derived via immunoSEQ multiplex PCR, lists solely in-frame clones and lacks some. The table records 200,000 to 250,000 clones, less than 85% of them present only once. The sequencing sample was made of PBMCs or T cells enriched from blood (not recorded which). These receptors all stem from a middle-aged man who had recovered from COVID-19.

The chain joins TRBV18 to TRBJ2-4, with TRBD1 matching 7 bases. The CDR3 has 17 residues. Germline CDR1 reads KGHSH; CDR2 reads LQKENI. Germline trimming cut 2 bases from V and 5 bases from J; bases unmatched to any gene: 12. CDR3 amino acids: CASSPTTGFFGENIQYF. CDR3 nucleotide sequence: TGTGCCAGCTCACCAACGACAGGGTTTTTTGGGGAAAACATTCAGTACTTC.

This clone was detected a few times. The gene calls are TRBV4-1 and TRBJ2-7; 8 bases align to TRBD1. Trimming removed 4 bases from V and 3 bases from J; junction bases left unmatched: 5. Per germline, CDR1 MGHRA and CDR2 YSYEKL. The CDR3 spans 14 residues. The CDR3 spells CASSPTGVGYEQYF. The CDR3 DNA is TGCGCCAGCAGCCCGACAGGGGTAGGCTACGAGCAGTACTTC.

This clone was counted a few times. The chain recombines TRBV27 with TRBJ1-6; D possibly corresponds to TRBD1 (5 bases). V gave up 6 bases and J gave up 2 bases, with 11 bases separating them. The CDR3 consists of 15 residues. CDR1 and CDR2 (germline): MNHEY, SMNVEV (reference sequence). The CDR3, as DNA: TGTGCCAGCAGCTCGCGGGGCCCCTATAATTCACCCCTCCACTTT. Protein: CASSSRGPYNSPLHF.

The chain uses TRBV5-1 and TRBJ2-7; the match to TRBD1 covers 8 bases. Germline values: CDR1 SGHRS, CDR2 YFSETQ. The CDR3 is made up of 14 amino acids. V trimming: 3 bases; J trimming: 5 bases; junction bases outside the gene matches: 7. The chain's CDR3 is CASSSQGVRNEQYF. CDR3 coding DNA: TGCGCCAGCAGCTCACAGGGGGTTAGGAACGAGCAGTACTTC.

The J gene is TRBJ2-1, the V gene TRBV5-1, with 8 bases that match TRBD2. CDR1 is SGHRS, CDR2 YFSETQ, per germline. V lost 4 bases to trimming and J lost 3 bases; unmatched junction nucleotides: 9. The CDR3 is 16 amino acids. CDR3 nucleotides: TGCGCCAGCAGCCCTCAAGGAGCGGGGGTCTACAATGAGCAGTTCTTC. The encoded protein is CASSPQGAGVYNEQFF.

V is TRBV28 and J is TRBJ1-6, with 8 bases matching TRBD1. Losses at the gene ends were 6 bases for V and 10 bases for J; bases not matched to a gene: 8. The CDR3 length is 14 residues. CDR1 is MDHEN and CDR2 is SYDVKM in the germline V gene. In DNA, the CDR3 is TGTGCCAGCAGCTCGGACAGGGTTAGGTCACCCCTCCACTTT. Its translation: CASSSDRVRSPLHF. Supplemented by reference TRBV28 and TRBJ1-6, the full variable domain reads DVKVTQSSRYLVKRTGEKVFLECVQDMDHENMFWYRQDPGLGLRLIYFSYDVKMKEKGDIPEGYSVSREKKERFSLILESASTNQTSMYLCASSSDRVRSPLHFGNGTRLTVT.

The chain has TRBV11-2 and TRBJ2-1, with D unclear. V was pared by 6 bases and J by 5 bases, with 11 bases between. Germline V lookup: CDR1 SGHAT, CDR2 FQNNGV. CDR3 size: 13 residues. The CDR3 sequence: CASSYNSNNEQFF. The CDR3 bases are TGTGCCAGCAGTTATAACTCGAACAATGAGCAGTTCTTC. The whole variable domain, remainder taken from reference TRBV11-2 and TRBJ2-1, is EAGVAQSPRYKIIEKRQSVAFWCNPISGHATLYWYQQILGQGPKLLIQFQNNGVVDDSQLPKDRFSAERLKGVDSTLKIQPAKLEDSAVYLCASSYNSNNEQFFGPGTRLTVL.

J is TRBJ2-2 and V is TRBV4-3, with TRBD2 matching 8 bases. Germline lookup yields CDR1 LGHNA and CDR2 YSLEER. Germline trimming cut 0 bases from V and 6 bases from J; bases unmatched to any gene: 15. The CDR3 sequence is 19 residues long. The CDR3: CASSQDRFTRSGRAGELFF. As DNA, the CDR3 is TGCGCCAGCAGCCAAGATCGATTCACTAGGAGCGGGAGAGCCGGGGAGCTGTTTTTT.

This chain connects TRBV7-9 to TRBJ2-6; D is unresolved. This CDR3 is built from 16 residues. Germline V gene sequence: CDR1 SEHNR, CDR2 FQNEAQ (reference sequence). V was clipped by 1 base and J by 0 bases, with 7 bases between them. CDR3 coding DNA: TGTGCCAGCAGCTTAGTTTCGTACTCTGGGGCCAACGTCCTGACTTTC. Translated, it gives CASSLVSYSGANVLTF. Variable domain in full (rest from reference TRBV7-9 and TRBJ2-6): DTGVSQNPRHKITKRGQNVTFRCDPISEHNRLYWYRQTLGQGPEFLTYFQNEAQLEKSRLLSDRFSAERPKGSFSTLEIQRTEQGDSAMYLCASSLVSYSGANVLTFGAGSRLTVL.

The rearrangement uses TRBV2 and TRBJ2-3; TRBD2 agrees at 7 bases. The germline V gene has CDR1 SNHLY and CDR2 FYNNEI. Unmatched junction bases numbered 9, after V lost 0 bases and J lost 0 bases. The CDR3 has 18 amino acids. CDR3 in amino acids: CASSEADSSGLSTDTQYF. CDR3 nucleotide sequence: TGTGCCAGCAGTGAAGCAGACTCTAGCGGCCTTAGCACAGATACGCAGTATTTT.

With respect to this clone: This sample also contains other DNA sequences that code for the same CDR3. The chain couples TRBV11-2 to TRBJ2-7; D not resolved. Between the trimmed V and J ends, which lost 4 bases and 2 bases, there was a span of 3 bases. The CDR3 runs to 11 residues. CDR1 SGHAT and CDR2 FQNNGV come from the germline V gene. The CDR3 nucleotides are TGTGCCAGCAGCTCAGCCTACGAGCAGTACTTC. Protein sequence: CASSSAYEQYF.

V and J are TRBV2 and TRBJ2-6; 8 positions match TRBD1. The J segment lost 0 bases and the V segment lost 5 bases, leaving 3 bases of the junction unmatched. Per the germline V gene, CDR1 is SNHLY and CDR2 is FYNNEI. The CDR3 has 16 residues. The CDR3 is CASSNGQGSGANVLTF. DNA of the CDR3: TGTGCCAGCAGTAATGGACAGGGCTCTGGGGCCAACGTCCTGACTTTC.

This rearrangement joins TRBV12-5 to TRBJ2-7, with a possible D match to TRBD1 (6 bases). Germline V gene lookup returns CDR1 LGHNT and CDR2 FRNRAP. Trimming cost V 4 bases and J 3 bases, with 10 bases left between them. This CDR3 has 13 amino acids. The CDR3 loop is CASGWGLNYEQYF. CDR3 in DNA: TGTGCTAGTGGTTGGGGGCTAAACTACGAGCAGTACTTC.

The chain joins TRBV7-9 to TRBJ2-7; D may be TRBD1 (6 bases). Trimming removed 10 bases from V and 2 bases from J, with 9 bases in between. Per the germline V gene, CDR1 is SEHNR and CDR2 is FQNEAQ (reference sequence). The CDR3 has 11 residues. CDR3 residues: CATEGAYEQYF. The CDR3 region has the DNA TGTGCCACCGAGGGGGCCTACGAGCAGTACTTC. Complete variable domain (other parts from reference TRBV7-9 and TRBJ2-7): DTGVSQNPRHKITKRGQNVTFRCDPISEHNRLYWYRQTLGQGPEFLTYFQNEAQLEKSRLLSDRFSAERPKGSFSTLEIQRTEQGDSAMYLCATEGAYEQYFGPGTRLTVT.

The rearrangement links TRBV7-9 to TRBJ2-3, with TRBD2 identical over 7 bases. The ends lost 3 bases at V and 6 bases at J; junction bases unmatched: 6. Germline lookup yields CDR1 SEHNR and CDR2 FQNEAQ (reference sequence). The CDR3 covers 14 residues. CDR3 residues: CASSLAGEGDTQYF. As DNA, the CDR3 is TGTGCCAGCAGCTTGGCGGGAGAAGGTGATACGCAGTATTTT.

CDR3 DNA sequence: TGTGCCAGCAGCTTAGTTGCGGATGGCTACACCTTC. It translates to CASSLVADGYTF. This chain uses TRBV7-2 with TRBJ1-2; D remains unclear. This CDR3 region has 12 residues. V was trimmed by 1 base and J by 6 bases, leaving 6 bases between them. CDR1 and CDR2 from the germline V gene are SGHTA and FQGNSA.

This rearrangement joins TRBV16 to TRBJ1-5; D gene uncertain. Germline-derived CDR1 and CDR2 are KGHSY and FQNENV. V was trimmed by 1 base and J by 4 bases, leaving 8 bases between them. This CDR3 comprises 14 residues. The CDR3 here is CASSQLSGNQPQHF. In DNA, the CDR3 is TGTGCCAGCAGCCAATTATCGGGTAATCAGCCCCAGCATTTT.

The chain combines TRBV28 with TRBJ1-1, with D perhaps matching TRBD1 (5 bases). Germline values: CDR1 MDHEN, CDR2 SYDVKM. The CDR3 totals 18 residues. V was pared by 1 base and J by 1 base, with 19 bases between. CDR3 in amino acids: CASSLFFLGREGNTEAFF. The CDR3 DNA reads TGTGCCAGCAGTTTATTCTTTTTGGGGCGGGAGGGGAACACTGAAGCTTTCTTT.

This sequence joins TRBV28 and TRBJ2-3; TRBD2 matches at 9 bases. The J segment lost 6 bases and the V segment lost 3 bases, leaving 7 bases of the junction unmatched. The CDR3 covers 15 residues. Germline lookup yields CDR1 MDHEN and CDR2 SYDVKM. CDR3 amino acids: CASSFWASGIDTQYF. The DNA for the CDR3 is TGTGCCAGCAGTTTTTGGGCTAGCGGGATTGATACGCAGTATTTT.

This clone was detected only a few times. V is TRBV5-1 and J is TRBJ2-2; D uncertain. The CDR3 covers 13 residues. V lost 4 bases and J 1 base, leaving 5 bases between the germline ends. Germline CDR1 is SGHRS and CDR2 is YFSETQ. The CDR3 sequence is CASSPENTGELFF. In DNA, the CDR3 is TGCGCCAGCAGCCCAGAGAACACCGGGGAGCTGTTTTTT.

V gene TRBV7-3 combines with J gene TRBJ2-2, with 8 nucleotides matching TRBD1. J gave up 9 bases and V 2 bases, and 2 bases lay outside the gene matches. This CDR3 region has 13 residues. CDR1 SGHTA and CDR2 FQGTGA come from the germline V gene. The CDR3 here is CASSLDRGRELFF. CDR3 nucleotide sequence: TGTGCCAGCAGCTTAGACAGGGGCCGGGAGCTGTTTTTT.

This clone was detected only a few times. In the same sample, other DNA sequences code for this CDR3. V gene TRBV27 combines with J gene TRBJ1-1; 7 bases line up with TRBD1. Unmatched junction bases numbered 3, after V lost 2 bases and J lost 0 bases. Germline V gene lookup returns CDR1 MNHEY and CDR2 SMNVEV (reference sequence). The CDR3 loop spans 15 amino acids. The CDR3 region has the DNA TGTGCCAGCAGTTTAAGACAGGGATTGAACACTGAAGCTTTCTTT. Translated: CASSLRQGLNTEAFF.

This sequence joins TRBV5-1 and TRBJ1-3; no clear D. CDR1 and CDR2 (germline): SGHRS, YFSETQ. The ends were cut back, 4 bases at V and 1 base at J, with 18 bases in the middle. The CDR3 consists of 17 residues. Here the CDR3 DNA reads TGCGCCAGCAGCCCGGAGGGTTGGCCTTCTTCTGGAAACACCATATATTTT. Amino acid sequence: CASSPEGWPSSGNTIYF. Supplemented by reference TRBV5-1 and TRBJ1-3, the full variable domain reads KAGVTQTPRYLIKTRGQQVTLSCSPISGHRSVSWYQQTPGQGLQFLFEYFSETQRNKGNFPGRFSGRQFSNSRSEMNVSTLELGDSALYLCASSPEGWPSSGNTIYFGEGSWLTVV.

The rearrangement uses TRBV6-2 or TRBV6-3 and TRBJ2-7; TRBD1 might be the D (5 bases). Per germline, CDR1 MNHEY and CDR2 SVGEGT. Trimming removed 2 bases at V and 4 bases at J, with 15 bases between. This CDR3 is 15 amino acids long. The CDR3 sequence: CASSYDGARQYEQYF. In DNA form, the CDR3 reads TGTGCCAGCAGTTACGATGGGGCCCGCCAATACGAGCAGTACTTC.

The DNA of the CDR3 is TGTGCCAGCGCCGGGGCCTACGAGCAGTACTTC. Its protein is CASAGAYEQYF. The chain carries TRBV2 and TRBJ2-7; D possibly corresponds to TRBD2 (5 bases). Germline-derived CDR1 and CDR2 are SNHLY and FYNNEI. Trimming shortened V by 8 bases and J by 2 bases, and 7 bases separated the two germline ends. This CDR3 contains 11 residues.

The V and J genes are TRBV11-2 and TRBJ2-2; 8 bases match TRBD1. Trimming removed 4 bases from V and 1 base from J; junction bases left unmatched: 5. Germline V gene data show CDR1 as SGHAT and CDR2 as FQNNGV. The length of the CDR3 is 16 residues. CDR3 DNA sequence: TGTGCCAGCAGCTCCCCCGGGACAGGGAACACCGGGGAGCTGTTTTTT. This codes for CASSSPGTGNTGELFF.

The chain combines TRBV27 with TRBJ1-1, with 9 bases that match TRBD1. There are 15 residues in the CDR3. Trimming cost V 4 bases and J 4 bases; bases outside gene matches: 7. Germline loops: CDR1 MNHEY, CDR2 SMNVEV (reference sequence). CDR3 sequence reads: CASSSLQGASTEAFF. The CDR3 coding sequence is TGTGCCAGCAGTTCCCTACAGGGGGCTTCCACTGAAGCTTTCTTT.

This chain links TRBV7-6 with TRBJ2-2; tentatively, D is TRBD2 (6 bases). The CDR3 is 17 residues long. Germline V gene lookup returns CDR1 SGHVS and CDR2 FNYEAQ. Trimming took 5 bases from V and 7 from J, leaving 23 bases between them. CDR3 protein: CASSPTGLPTSGGELFF. The CDR3 DNA is TGTGCCAGCAGCCCGACCGGACTACCTACCTCGGGCGGGGAGCTGTTTTTT.

This rearrangement joins TRBV18 to TRBJ1-3; the D is unclear. V lost 3 bases, J lost 0 bases, and 9 bases lay in between. Germline V CDR1 and CDR2: KGHSH, LQKENI. The CDR3 sequence is 15 residues long. The CDR3 sequence: CASSPKQSSGNTIYF. The CDR3 DNA reads as TGTGCCAGCTCACCTAAACAGAGCTCTGGAAACACCATATATTTT.

The rearrangement uses TRBV18 and TRBJ2-7; tentative D call: TRBD1 (5 bases). V lost 4 bases to trimming and J lost 4 bases, with 20 bases between them. Germline V gene data show CDR1 as KGHSH and CDR2 as LQKENI. The CDR3 runs 16 residues. The CDR3 DNA reads TGTGCCAGCTCACTAACAAAGGGGCGGCCAAGTTACGAGCAGTACTTC. This translates into CASSLTKGRPSYEQYF.